This T cell receptor beta chain was profiled in a study of cytomegalovirus exposure and HLA in healthy donors. The PCR ran on 60 Vbeta and 13 Jbeta primers. In the study's own analysis: Approximately 12 million of 80 million or so unique TCR beta chains were shared, per a later count. Clones were sequenced by immunoSEQ multiplex PCR, and TCRdb holds only the in-frame ones, with some missing. V and J calls and clone size are those listed in that table; D and trimming were worked out from the DNA. The listing records 30,000 to 35,000 clones. The germline CDR1 and CDR2 sequences are LNHDA and SQIVND (reference sequence). The CDR3 contains 15 residues. Concerning this clone itself: Its antigen is currently unknown. Germline and junction disagree at one end, which may indicate a read error.

Points from the study as a whole: As was reported, the classifier diagnosed cytomegalovirus status with high specificity and sensitivity.

Each donor was healthy, and each was a bone marrow donor. This clonotype was sampled from a woman aged 35 to 49 in good health and CMV-seropositive. V is TRBV19 and J is TRBJ2-1; possibly TRBD2 for D (5 bases). Sequenced sample: PBMCs. CDR3 sequence reads: CASSIVSGSDNEQFF. The CDR3 nucleotides are TGTGCCAGTAGTATAGTGAGCGGCTCCGACAATGAGCAGTTCTTC.